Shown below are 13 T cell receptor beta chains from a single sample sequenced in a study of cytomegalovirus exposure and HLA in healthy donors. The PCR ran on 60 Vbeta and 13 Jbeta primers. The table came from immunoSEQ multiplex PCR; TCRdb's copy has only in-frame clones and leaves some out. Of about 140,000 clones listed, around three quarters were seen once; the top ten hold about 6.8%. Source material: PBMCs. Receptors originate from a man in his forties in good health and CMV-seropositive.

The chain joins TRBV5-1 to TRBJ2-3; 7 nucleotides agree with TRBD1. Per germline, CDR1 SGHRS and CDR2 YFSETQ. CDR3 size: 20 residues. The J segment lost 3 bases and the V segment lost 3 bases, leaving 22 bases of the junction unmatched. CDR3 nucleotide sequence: TGCGCCAGCAGCTCCCGCTCCCTGAGTAGGGGGCTAGTTCGAACAGATACGCAGTATTTT. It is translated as CASSSRSLSRGLVRTDTQYF.

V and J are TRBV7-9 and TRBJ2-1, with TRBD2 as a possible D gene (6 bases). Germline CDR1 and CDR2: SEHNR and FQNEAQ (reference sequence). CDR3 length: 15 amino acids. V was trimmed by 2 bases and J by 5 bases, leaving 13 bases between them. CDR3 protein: CASSLILLADNEQFF. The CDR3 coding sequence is TGTGCCAGCAGCTTAATCCTACTAGCTGACAATGAGCAGTTCTTC.

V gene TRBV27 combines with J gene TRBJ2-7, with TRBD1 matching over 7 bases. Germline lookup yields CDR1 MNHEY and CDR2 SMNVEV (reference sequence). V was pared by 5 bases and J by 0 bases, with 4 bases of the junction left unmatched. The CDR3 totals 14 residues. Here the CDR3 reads CASSPRQGSYEQYF. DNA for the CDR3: TGTGCCAGCAGTCCCCGACAGGGCTCCTACGAGCAGTACTTC.

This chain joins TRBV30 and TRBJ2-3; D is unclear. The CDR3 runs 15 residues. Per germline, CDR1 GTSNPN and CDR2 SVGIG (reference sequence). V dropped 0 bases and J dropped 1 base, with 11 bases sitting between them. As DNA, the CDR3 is TGTGCCTGGAGTGTAACCGGGTCCGGCACAGATACGCAGTATTTT. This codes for CAWSVTGSGTDTQYF. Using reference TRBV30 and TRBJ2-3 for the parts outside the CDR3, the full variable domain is SQTIHQWPATLVQPVGSPLSLECTVEGTSNPNLYWYRQAAGRGLQLLFYSVGIGQISSEVPQNLSASRPQDRQFILSSKKLLLSDSGFYLCAWSVTGSGTDTQYFGPGTRLTVL.

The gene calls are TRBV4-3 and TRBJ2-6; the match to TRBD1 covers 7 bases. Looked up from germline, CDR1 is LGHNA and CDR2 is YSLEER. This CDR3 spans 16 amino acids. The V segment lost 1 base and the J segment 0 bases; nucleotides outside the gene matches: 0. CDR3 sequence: CASSQGQGSGANVLTF. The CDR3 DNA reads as TGCGCCAGCAGCCAAGGACAGGGCTCTGGGGCCAACGTCCTGACTTTC.

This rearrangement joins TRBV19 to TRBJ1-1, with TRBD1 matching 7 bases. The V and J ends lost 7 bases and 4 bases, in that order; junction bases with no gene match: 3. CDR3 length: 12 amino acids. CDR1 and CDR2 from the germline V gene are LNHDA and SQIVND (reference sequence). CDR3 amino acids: CASTQGSTEAFF. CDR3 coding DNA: TGTGCCAGTACACAGGGGTCCACTGAAGCTTTCTTT.

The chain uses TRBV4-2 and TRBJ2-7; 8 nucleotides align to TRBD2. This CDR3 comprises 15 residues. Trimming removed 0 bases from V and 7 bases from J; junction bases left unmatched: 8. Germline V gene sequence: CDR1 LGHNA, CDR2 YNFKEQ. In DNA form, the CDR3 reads TGTGCCAGCAGCCAAGATCGGGCGGCTAGCGGGGAGCAGTACTTC. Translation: CASSQDRAASGEQYF.

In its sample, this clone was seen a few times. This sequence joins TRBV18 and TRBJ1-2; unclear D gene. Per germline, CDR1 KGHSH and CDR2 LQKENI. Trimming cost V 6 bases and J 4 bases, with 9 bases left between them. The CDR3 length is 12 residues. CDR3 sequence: CASSKLSYGYTF. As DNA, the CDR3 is TGTGCCAGCTCTAAGTTGAGCTATGGCTACACCTTC.

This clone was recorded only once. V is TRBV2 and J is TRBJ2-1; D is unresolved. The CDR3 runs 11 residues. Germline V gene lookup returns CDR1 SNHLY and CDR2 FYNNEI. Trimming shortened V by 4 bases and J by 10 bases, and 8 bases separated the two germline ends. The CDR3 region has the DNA TGTGCCAGCAGTGGCAGAATCGAGCAGTTCTTC. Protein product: CASSGRIEQFF.

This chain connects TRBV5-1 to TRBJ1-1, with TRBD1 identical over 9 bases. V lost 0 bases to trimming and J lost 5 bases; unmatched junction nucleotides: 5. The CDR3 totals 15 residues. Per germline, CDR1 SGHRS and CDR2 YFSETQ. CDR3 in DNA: TGCGCCAGCAGCTTGGAACAGGGGGCTCTGACTGAAGCTTTCTTT. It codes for CASSLEQGALTEAFF.

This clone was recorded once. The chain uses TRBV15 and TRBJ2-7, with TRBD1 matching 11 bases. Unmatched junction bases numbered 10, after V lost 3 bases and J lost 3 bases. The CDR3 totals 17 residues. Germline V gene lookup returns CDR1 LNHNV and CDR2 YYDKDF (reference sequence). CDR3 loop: CATSRAPPGTGGYEQYF. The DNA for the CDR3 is TGTGCCACCAGCAGGGCACCTCCCGGGACAGGGGGCTACGAGCAGTACTTC. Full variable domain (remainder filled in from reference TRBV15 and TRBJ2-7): DAMVIQNPRYQVTQFGKPVTLSCSQTLNHNVMYWYQQKSSQAPKLLFHYYDKDFNNEADTPDNFQSRRPNTSFCFLDIRSPGLGDTAMYLCATSRAPPGTGGYEQYFGPGTRLTVT.

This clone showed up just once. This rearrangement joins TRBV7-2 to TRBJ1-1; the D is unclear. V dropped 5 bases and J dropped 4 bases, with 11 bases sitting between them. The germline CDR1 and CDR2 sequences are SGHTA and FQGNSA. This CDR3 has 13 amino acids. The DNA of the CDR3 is TGTGCCAGCAGCCAAGCGAGCGGCACTGAAGCTTTCTTT. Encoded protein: CASSQASGTEAFF.

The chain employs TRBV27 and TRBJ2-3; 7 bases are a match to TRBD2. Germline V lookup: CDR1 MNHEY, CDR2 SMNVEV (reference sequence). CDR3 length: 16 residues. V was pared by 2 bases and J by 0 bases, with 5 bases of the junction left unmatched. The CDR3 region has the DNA TGTGCCAGCAGTTTACTAGCGGTTGCTAGCACAGATACGCAGTATTTT. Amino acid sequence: CASSLLAVASTDTQYF.